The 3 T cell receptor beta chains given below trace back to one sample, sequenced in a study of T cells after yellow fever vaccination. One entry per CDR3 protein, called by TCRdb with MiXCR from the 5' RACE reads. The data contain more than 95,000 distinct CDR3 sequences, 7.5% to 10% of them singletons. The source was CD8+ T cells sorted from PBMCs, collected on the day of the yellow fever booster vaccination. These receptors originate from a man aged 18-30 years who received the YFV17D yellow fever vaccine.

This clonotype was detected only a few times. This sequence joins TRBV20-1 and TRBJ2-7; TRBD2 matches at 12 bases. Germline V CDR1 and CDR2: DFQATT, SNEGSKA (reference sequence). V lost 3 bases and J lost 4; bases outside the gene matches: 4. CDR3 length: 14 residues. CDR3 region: CSASLAGGRYEQYV. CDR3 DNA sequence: TGCAGTGCTAGTCTAGCGGGGGGGCGATACGAGCAGTACGTC.

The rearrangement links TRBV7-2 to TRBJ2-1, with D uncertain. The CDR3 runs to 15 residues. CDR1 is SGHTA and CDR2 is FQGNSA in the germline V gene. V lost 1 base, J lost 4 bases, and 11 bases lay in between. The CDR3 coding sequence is TGTGCCAGCAGCTTAGAAGGAGAAGGGTACAATGAGCAGTTCTTC. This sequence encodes CASSLEGEGYNEQFF.

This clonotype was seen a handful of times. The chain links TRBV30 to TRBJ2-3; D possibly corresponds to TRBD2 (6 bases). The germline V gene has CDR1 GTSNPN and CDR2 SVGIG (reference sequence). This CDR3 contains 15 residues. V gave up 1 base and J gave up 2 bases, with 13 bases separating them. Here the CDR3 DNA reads TGTGCCTGGAGTGCCGGGGGAAGCTCCACAGATACGCAGTATTTT. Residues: CAWSAGGSSTDTQYF.